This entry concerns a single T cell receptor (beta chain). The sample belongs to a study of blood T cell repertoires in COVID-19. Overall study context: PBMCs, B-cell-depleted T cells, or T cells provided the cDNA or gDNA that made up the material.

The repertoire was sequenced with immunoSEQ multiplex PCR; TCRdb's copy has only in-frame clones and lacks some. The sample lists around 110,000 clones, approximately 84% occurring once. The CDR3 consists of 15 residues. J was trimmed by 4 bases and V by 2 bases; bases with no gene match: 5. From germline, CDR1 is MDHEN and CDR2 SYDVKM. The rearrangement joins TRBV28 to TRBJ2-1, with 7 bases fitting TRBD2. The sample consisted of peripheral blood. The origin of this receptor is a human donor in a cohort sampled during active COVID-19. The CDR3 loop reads CASSLRQGGYNEQFF. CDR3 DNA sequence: TGTGCCAGCAGTTTACGTCAGGGAGGGTACAATGAGCAGTTCTTC.